Following are 29 T cell receptor beta chains from one sample sequenced in a study of identical twins. TCRdb re-called the 5' RACE reads through MiXCR, storing one row per CDR3 protein. Altogether some 660,000 distinct CDR3 sequences are present, about 9.4% being singletons, with the ten largest covering 0.98%. A further study also used this sample, focusing on yellow fever vaccine responses in identical twins.

Source material: PBMCs. The source of these receptors is a woman younger than 30 in good health.

This clonotype was observed many times. This sequence joins TRBV28 and TRBJ1-5, with D perhaps TRBD1 (6 bases). V gave up 5 bases and J gave up 6 bases, with 14 bases separating them. This CDR3 is built from 14 residues. Germline V CDR1 and CDR2: MDHEN, SYDVKM. CDR3 region: CASSPGGQSQPQHF. The DNA of the CDR3 is TGTGCCAGCAGTCCCGGGGGGCAGAGTCAGCCCCAGCATTTT.

The chain carries TRBV4-1 and TRBJ2-3, with no clear D. The CDR3 length is 15 residues. V shed 3 bases and J shed 4 bases, with 14 bases lying between them. Germline values: CDR1 MGHRA, CDR2 YSYEKL. CDR3 coding DNA: TGCGCCAGCAGCCAGCCCCTAGGAGTAGCAGATACGCAGTATTTT. As protein: CASSQPLGVADTQYF.

This chain uses TRBV6-1 with TRBJ2-7; D gene unclear. CDR1 and CDR2 from the germline V gene are MNHNS and SASEGT. Trimming took off 4 bases at V and 4 bases at J, with 14 bases between the two ends. The CDR3 contains 14 residues. The CDR3 is CASSVNRDLYEQYF. The CDR3, as DNA: TGTGCCAGCAGTGTAAATAGAGACCTTTACGAGCAGTACTTC.

The V and J genes are TRBV10-3 and TRBJ2-7; 10 positions agree with TRBD2. Germline V gene sequence: CDR1 ENHRY, CDR2 SYGVKD. V trimming: 3 bases; J trimming: 4 bases; junction bases outside the gene matches: 6. This CDR3 is built from 15 residues. The CDR3 coding sequence is TGTGCCATCAGTGACGTGGCTAGCGGGAGTTACGAGCAGTACTTC. Its protein product is CAISDVASGSYEQYF.

The V and J genes are TRBV6-2 or TRBV6-3 and TRBJ2-3; D is perhaps TRBD2 (5 bases). Per the germline V gene, CDR1 is MNHEY and CDR2 is SVGEGT. The V and J ends lost 7 bases and 2 bases respectively, with 13 bases between them. This CDR3 contains 14 residues. Written as DNA, the CDR3 is TGTGCCAGCACCCGACTACATCACACAGATACGCAGTATTTT. Its protein is CASTRLHHTDTQYF.

The chain links TRBV12-3 or TRBV12-4 to TRBJ1-5; D gene ambiguous. The length of the CDR3 is 15 residues. Trimming pared 3 bases from V and 3 bases from J, leaving 12 bases between. The CDR3 region is CASSLVRLDNQPQHF. The CDR3 DNA follows: TGTGCCAGCAGTTTGGTCAGGTTGGACAATCAGCCCCAGCATTTT.

This clonotype was picked up a small number of times. The gene calls are TRBV2 and TRBJ2-3; D not certain. The length of the CDR3 is 15 residues. Per germline, CDR1 SNHLY and CDR2 FYNNEI. The V end was cut by 0 bases, the J end by 2 bases, with 9 bases between. The CDR3 spells CASSEAKPITDTQYF. As DNA, the CDR3 is TGTGCCAGCAGTGAAGCTAAGCCCATCACAGATACGCAGTATTTT. Drawing the rest from reference TRBV2 and TRBJ2-3, the complete variable domain is EPEVTQTPSHQVTQMGQEVILRCVPISNHLYFYWYRQILGQKVEFLVSFYNNEISEKSEIFDDQFSVERPDGSNFTLKIRSTKLEDSAMYFCASSEAKPITDTQYFGPGTRLTVL.

The V gene is TRBV28, the J gene TRBJ2-7, with D tentatively TRBD1 or TRBD2 (5 bases each). The CDR3 has 14 residues. Trimming removed 3 bases from V and 7 bases from J, with 16 bases in between. Germline loops: CDR1 MDHEN, CDR2 SYDVKM. The CDR3 region is CASSLPGPAWEQYF. DNA of the CDR3: TGTGCCAGCAGTTTGCCGGGACCGGCGTGGGAGCAGTACTTC.

This chain uses TRBV7-8 with TRBJ2-5; D is unresolved. Germline assignment: CDR1 SGHVS and CDR2 FQNEAQ. This CDR3 spans 16 amino acids. V was shortened by 4 bases and J by 5 bases, with 20 bases between the two germline ends. CDR3 sequence (DNA): TGTGCCAGCAGCTCCCCACCCGACGAGTCACCCGAGACCCAGTACTTC. Encoded protein: CASSSPPDESPETQYF.

In its sample, this clonotype was seen many times. The chain links TRBV29-1 to TRBJ2-7, with D possibly matching TRBD1 (7 bases). From germline, CDR1 is SQVTM and CDR2 ANQGSEA. Trimming shortened V by 3 bases and J by 7 bases, and 16 bases separated the two germline ends. The CDR3 length is 13 residues. CDR3: CSVDYRGGSEQYF. DNA of the CDR3: TGCAGCGTTGACTACAGGGGAGGAAGTGAGCAGTACTTC.

There are a few counts of this clonotype. The rearrangement joins TRBV12-3 or TRBV12-4 to TRBJ2-3; D is unresolved. Trimming stripped 3 bases from V and 10 bases from J, with 8 bases between. The CDR3 length is 11 residues. The CDR3 sequence: CASSFSMAQYF. The DNA of the CDR3 is TGTGCCAGCAGTTTCTCTATGGCGCAGTATTTT.

There are a few counts of this clonotype. The chain is built from TRBV2 and TRBJ2-2; the match to TRBD1 covers 7 bases. J was trimmed by 0 bases and V by 6 bases; bases with no gene match: 4. Per the germline V gene, CDR1 is SNHLY and CDR2 is FYNNEI. This CDR3 spans 15 amino acids. The CDR3 DNA is TGTGCCAGCAGAAGCCAGGGGGCGAACACCGGGGAGCTGTTTTTT. It yields the protein CASRSQGANTGELFF.

V and J are TRBV5-8 and TRBJ2-7; D not resolved. The CDR3 runs 16 residues. Germline CDR1 reads SGHTS; CDR2 reads YDEGEE. With 3 bases removed from V and 0 bases from J, the gap between germline ends came to 16 bases. CDR3 nucleotide sequence: TGTGCCAGCAGCTCGCGAAGGGTAGGTCCCTCCTACGAGCAGTACTTC. Translated, it gives CASSSRRVGPSYEQYF. The full variable domain, with the rest looked up from reference TRBV5-8 and TRBJ2-7, is EAGVTQSPTHLIKTRGQQATLRCSPISGHTSVYWYQQALGLGLQFLLWYDEGEERNRGNFPPRFSGRQFPNYSSELNVNALELEDSALYLCASSSRRVGPSYEQYFGPGTRLTVT.

This clonotype was seen many times. The rearrangement uses TRBV6-1 and TRBJ1-6; no firm D call. V lost 2 bases and J lost 0, with 5 bases in between. The CDR3 sequence is 15 residues long. The germline CDR1 and CDR2 sequences are MNHNS and SASEGT. The CDR3 sequence: CASSELRSYNSPLHF. The CDR3 DNA reads TGTGCCAGCAGTGAACTACGCTCCTATAATTCACCCCTCCACTTT.

J is TRBJ2-3 and V is TRBV5-6, with D perhaps matching TRBD1 (6 bases). Germline V gene data show CDR1 as SGHDT and CDR2 as YYEEEE. CDR3 size: 13 residues. Trimming cost V 6 bases and J 4 bases, with 12 bases left between them. In DNA form, the CDR3 reads TGTGCCAGCACACAGGGTGGGGCAGATACGCAGTATTTT. It translates to CASTQGGADTQYF.

This clonotype appeared a few times. The V gene is TRBV11-2, the J gene TRBJ2-7; TRBD1 agrees at 7 bases. CDR3 length equals 13 residues. Germline assignment: CDR1 SGHAT and CDR2 FQNNGV. Trimming removed 5 bases from V and 5 bases from J; junction bases left unmatched: 6. The chain's CDR3 is CASSQLTGNEQYF. The CDR3 coding sequence is TGTGCCAGCAGCCAACTGACAGGGAACGAGCAGTACTTC.

This clonotype was recorded a few times. This chain uses TRBV5-6 with TRBJ1-6, with D uncertain. This CDR3 is built from 11 residues. Germline CDR1 is SGHDT and CDR2 is YYEEEE. The V and J ends lost 2 bases and 10 bases respectively, with 4 bases between them. CDR3 in amino acids: CASSFGSPLHF. CDR3 nucleotides: TGTGCCAGCAGCTTTGGCTCACCCCTCCACTTT.

This clonotype was seen many times. This rearrangement joins TRBV7-9 to TRBJ1-4, with a possible D match to TRBD1 (5 bases). The CDR3 extends over 15 amino acids. V lost 4 bases and J 8 bases, leaving 17 bases between the germline ends. Germline-derived CDR1 and CDR2 are SEHNR and FQNEAQ (reference sequence). CDR3 coding DNA: TGTGCCAGCAGCTCAAGGGACGCTCGAGGAGAAAAACTGTTTTTT. This translates into CASSSRDARGEKLFF.

The chain combines TRBV27 with TRBJ2-1; D perhaps matches TRBD1 (6 bases). This CDR3 has 16 amino acids. Trimming cost V 2 bases and J 0 bases, with 11 bases left between them. The V gene's germline CDR1 is MNHEY and CDR2 SMNVEV (reference sequence). In DNA, the CDR3 is TGTGCCAGCAGTTTAAATAAGGACAGCTCCTACAATGAGCAGTTCTTC. It translates to CASSLNKDSSYNEQFF.

This clonotype turned up a few times. The chain couples TRBV3-1 to TRBJ1-1, with a possible D match to TRBD1 (6 bases). Germline loops: CDR1 LGHDT, CDR2 YNNKEL (reference sequence). The length of the CDR3 is 15 residues. Trimming cost V 4 bases and J 1 base, with 13 bases left between them. The CDR3 bases are TGTGCCAGCAGCCTACAACAGGGTGGGAACACTGAAGCTTTCTTT. Its translation is CASSLQQGGNTEAFF. Full variable domain (remainder filled in from reference TRBV3-1 and TRBJ1-1): DTAVSQTPKYLVTQMGNDKSIKCEQNLGHDTMYWYKQDSKKFLKIMFSYNNKELIINETVPNRFSPKSPDKAHLNLHINSLELGDSAVYFCASSLQQGGNTEAFFGQGTRLTVV.

Ten or more counts support this clonotype. The genes are TRBV4-3 and TRBJ1-2, with D perhaps TRBD1 (5 bases). Germline V gives CDR1 LGHNA, CDR2 YSLEER. The CDR3 totals 16 residues. The ends were cut back, 3 bases at V and 4 bases at J, with 18 bases in the middle. This CDR3 reads CASSQGTDGLFYGYTF. Here the CDR3 DNA reads TGCGCCAGCAGCCAGGGGACGGACGGCCTCTTCTATGGCTACACCTTC.

This clonotype appeared a few times. The chain employs TRBV5-4 and TRBJ2-2; TRBD2 agrees at 10 bases. The germline V gene encodes CDR1 SGHNT and CDR2 YYREEE (reference sequence). Trimming took 3 bases from V and 4 from J; bases not matched to a gene: 6. The CDR3 is made up of 16 amino acids. CDR3 DNA: TGTGCCAGCAGCTCGCCTAGCGGGGGCCGCACCGGGGAGCTGTTTTTT. Translation gives CASSSPSGGRTGELFF. The whole variable domain, filled in from reference TRBV5-4 and TRBJ2-2, reads ETGVTQSPTHLIKTRGQQVTLRCSSQSGHNTVSWYQQALGQGPQFIFQYYREEENGRGNFPPRFSGLQFPNYSSELNVNALELDDSALYLCASSSPSGGRTGELFFGEGSRLTVL.

This rearrangement joins TRBV20-1 to TRBJ2-7, with D hard to call. The germline CDR1 and CDR2 sequences are DFQATT and SNEGSKA (reference sequence). The CDR3 totals 13 residues. V was pared by 5 bases and J by 0 bases, with 11 bases between. CDR3: CSADVGGSYEQYF. The CDR3 bases are TGCAGTGCTGACGTTGGCGGCTCCTACGAGCAGTACTTC.

At least ten counts were recorded for this clonotype. The V gene is TRBV2, the J gene TRBJ1-5, with D unclear. Germline V gene sequence: CDR1 SNHLY, CDR2 FYNNEI. Trimming removed 7 bases at V and 4 bases at J, with 14 bases between. The CDR3 spans 14 residues. This CDR3 is CASMPERSNQPQHF. For the CDR3, the DNA is TGTGCCAGCATGCCCGAGAGGAGTAATCAGCCCCAGCATTTT.

V usage is TRBV20-1 and J usage is TRBJ1-1; D not resolved. The CDR3 spans 14 residues. Per the germline V gene, CDR1 is DFQATT and CDR2 is SNEGSKA (reference sequence). The ends were cut back, 3 bases at V and 0 bases at J, with 11 bases in the middle. CDR3 coding DNA: TGCAGTGCTAGTGGTTCCCCTGTGAACACTGAAGCTTTCTTT. It specifies CSASGSPVNTEAFF.

V gene TRBV5-6 combines with J gene TRBJ2-3; the match to TRBD2 covers 9 bases. CDR1 is SGHDT, CDR2 YYEEEE, per germline. The CDR3 totals 17 residues. V gave up 0 bases and J gave up 0 bases; unmatched junction bases: 5. CDR3 nucleotide sequence: TGTGCCAGCAGCTTGGTGGCTAGCGGGGCAAGCACAGATACGCAGTATTTT. Residues: CASSLVASGASTDTQYF.

The chain combines TRBV3-1 with TRBJ1-1; 7 bases agree with TRBD1. Trimming at V came to 0 bases and at J to 9 bases, leaving 10 bases not matched to a gene. This CDR3 has 15 amino acids. Germline V gene lookup returns CDR1 LGHDT and CDR2 YNNKEL (reference sequence). CDR3 in DNA: TGTGCCAGCAGCCAAGAAGGGATGAGGGGGCTGCAAGCTTTCTTT. Its protein product is CASSQEGMRGLQAFF.

There are a few counts of this clonotype. The chain carries TRBV7-2 and TRBJ2-5; 9 positions agree with TRBD2. Unmatched junction bases numbered 8, after V lost 5 bases and J lost 4 bases. The length of the CDR3 is 15 residues. Germline values: CDR1 SGHTA, CDR2 FQGNSA. The CDR3 bases are TGTGCCAGCAGCACCAGTAGCGGGGGTGGAGAGACCCAGTACTTC. Translation gives CASSTSSGGGETQYF. The variable domain in full, with the rest retrieved from reference TRBV7-2 and TRBJ2-5, is GAGVSQSPSNKVTEKGKDVELRCDPISGHTALYWYRQSLGQGLEFLIYFQGNSAPDKSGLPSDRFSAERTGGSVSTLTIQRTQQEDSAVYLCASSTSSGGGETQYFGPGTRLLVL.

V is TRBV27 and J is TRBJ2-4, with 7 bases lining up with TRBD1. CDR1 and CDR2 (germline): MNHEY, SMNVEV (reference sequence). With V trimmed by 7 bases and J by 1 base, 16 bases remained unmatched. The CDR3 runs 18 residues. CDR3 coding DNA: TGTGCCAGCATCCTCGACAGGGTAGTTTTTGTGGCCAAAAACATTCAGTACTTC. It specifies CASILDRVVFVAKNIQYF.